A selection of T cell receptor beta chains follows, all from one sample in a study of blood T cell repertoires in COVID-19. Using immunoSEQ multiplex PCR, the repertoire was profiled, and TCRdb retains in-frame clones only, with some absent. The sample holds some 110,000 clones; 65% to 80% are singletons and the top ten take 5% to 8%. Input material: peripheral blood. These TCRs come from a man in his 70s with acute or convalescent COVID-19. Both conserved end residues are part of each CDR3.

>TRBV14|TRBJ2-1
CASSQLRGTYNEQFF
>TRBV7-2|TRBJ2-5
CASNSGGVETQYF
>TRBV5-1|TRBJ2-6
CASSPSPSSGANVLTF
>TRBV3-1/TRBV3-2|TRBJ1-1
CASSSPMTGTNEAFF
>TRBV3-1/TRBV3-2|TRBJ1-6
CASSQGGARGNSPLHF
>TRBV6-5|TRBJ1-2
CASSSTDRGYGYTF
>TRBV5-1|TRBJ2-1
CASSQYPGHQTNEQFF
>TRBV5-1|TRBJ1-3
CASSEGVLKNTIYF
>TRBV27|TRBJ2-5
CASSPGLAGAVRETQYF
>TRBV28|TRBJ1-1
CASLLRDRVGSTEAFF
>TRBV3-1/TRBV3-2|TRBJ2-5
CASSQVTDQETQYF
>TRBV3-1/TRBV3-2|TRBJ2-3
CASSQSSGGATDTQYF
>TRBV4-3|TRBJ1-1
CASSQDRSNTEAFF
>TRBV7-2|TRBJ1-1
CASSLAPWGQGGTEAFF
>TRBV30|TRBJ2-5
CAWSVGAGETQYF